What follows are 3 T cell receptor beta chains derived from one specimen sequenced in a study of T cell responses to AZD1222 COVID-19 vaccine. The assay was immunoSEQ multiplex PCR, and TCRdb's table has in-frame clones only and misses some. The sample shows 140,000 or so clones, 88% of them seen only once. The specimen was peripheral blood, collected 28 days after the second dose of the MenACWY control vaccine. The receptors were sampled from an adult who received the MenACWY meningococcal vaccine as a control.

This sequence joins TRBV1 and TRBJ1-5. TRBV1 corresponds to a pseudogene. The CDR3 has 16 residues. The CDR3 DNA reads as TGCACCAGCAGCCAAGAACCGGGGCCTGGCAATCAGCCCCAGCATTTT. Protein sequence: CTSSQEPGPGNQPQHF.

The CDR3 reads CASSLGLAGGTDTQYF. CDR3 DNA: TGTGCCAGCAGCTTAGGACTAGCGGGGGGCACAGATACGCAGTATTTT. The chain recombines TRBV7-9 with TRBJ2-3; 12 nucleotides align to TRBD2. The CDR3 sequence is 16 residues long. The junction had 0 bases not matched to a gene; V was cut back by 1 base and J by 1 base. Germline V gene sequence: CDR1 SEHNR, CDR2 FQNEAQ (reference sequence).

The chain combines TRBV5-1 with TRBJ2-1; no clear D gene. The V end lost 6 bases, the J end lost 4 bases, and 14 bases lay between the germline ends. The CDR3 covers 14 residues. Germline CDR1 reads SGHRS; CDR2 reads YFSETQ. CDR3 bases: TGCGCCAGCACTAACCCAGCCGGGTACAATGAGCAGTTCTTC. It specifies CASTNPAGYNEQFF.